A single T cell receptor (beta chain) is shown here with its context. The antigen is undetermined. The data are from a study of blood T cells in healthy people across ages. Study-level information: T cells yielded about one barcoded beta molecule per two cells through template switching. Findings of the study overall: TCR beta diversity, measured per million T cells, fell in a roughly linear way with age.

With 3 bases removed from V and 3 bases from J, the gap between germline ends came to 12 bases. This CDR3 is built from 15 residues. CDR1 SGHDN and CDR2 FVKESK come from the germline V gene. The donors, healthy Caucasians from Russia, were aged about 6 to 95. Using a J-beta primer mix together with a sample-barcoded 5' primer, a second PCR was run for about 6 to 11 cycles. With 12 random nucleotides, a template-switch adaptor tagged each individual cDNA molecule. TCRdb reprocessed the 5' RACE reads via MiXCR and lists one record per CDR3 protein. The data show some 750,000 distinct CDR3 sequences, with about 24% seen just once and about 22% held by the top ten.

Sequencing was carried out using blood. The V call is TRBV14, the J call TRBJ2-1; D might be TRBD1 (6 bases). The TCR sequence derives from a man in his 70s in good health. DNA of the CDR3: TGTGCCAGCAGCCATTGGGGACAAATCTACAATGAGCAGTTCTTC. It yields the protein CASSHWGQIYNEQFF.